This is a list of T cell receptor beta chains from one sample in a study of blood T cell repertoires in COVID-19. The method was immunoSEQ multiplex PCR; TCRdb's version includes in-frame clones alone and lacks a portion of them. Found here are about 200,000 clones, approximately 84% of them singletons; the top ten hold 4.5% to 5%. The specimen sequenced was peripheral blood. These receptors all stem from a woman aged 80 or over with acute or convalescent COVID-19. Both conserved end residues are part of each CDR3. A D gene is named only where the DNA matches it firmly. For some rows the clone size is stated as once, few or many, or as a class when expanded; others skip it.

j_call	clone_size	d_call	v_call	cdr3_aa	cdr3_nt
TRBJ1-1	few	TRBD1	TRBV5-6	CASRMDRLNTEAFF	TGTGCCAGCAGAATGGACAGGCTAAACACTGAAGCTTTCTTT
TRBJ1-2	.	.	TRBV6-6	CASSPAGGGRVVYYGYTF	TGTGCCAGCAGTCCCGCCGGCGGGGGGCGGGTGGTTTACTATGGCTACACCTTC
TRBJ2-1	.	TRBD2	TRBV10-3	CAIRDLAGGLDNEQFF	TGTGCCATCAGGGACCTAGCGGGAGGGTTAGATAATGAGCAGTTCTTC
TRBJ2-6	.	TRBD1	TRBV2	CASIQDRDGANVLTF	TGTGCCAGCATTCAAGACAGGGATGGGGCCAACGTCCTGACTTTC
TRBJ1-5	.	.	TRBV12-2	CASRKRDRGRTQPQHF	TGTGCAAGTCGCAAACGGGACAGGGGACGAACTCAGCCCCAGCATTTT
TRBJ1-1	.	TRBD1	TRBV28	CASSGGQALGNTEAFF	TGTGCCAGCAGTGGAGGACAGGCCTTGGGGAACACTGAAGCTTTCTTT
TRBJ2-2	.	.	TRBV27	CASSPGQDSADTGELFF	TGTGCCAGCAGTCCCGGCCAGGACTCGGCGGACACCGGGGAGCTGTTTTTT
TRBJ2-3	.	.	TRBV9	CASSGRRASGQAPSTDTQYF	TGTGCCAGCAGCGGGAGGAGGGCCAGCGGACAAGCCCCTAGCACAGATACGCAGTATTTT
TRBJ2-1	.	.	TRBV7-2	CASSLSRASVYEQFF	TGTGCCAGCAGCTTATCCCGGGCTAGCGTTTATGAGCAGTTCTTC
TRBJ1-2	.	.	TRBV11-2	CASSLGASYGYTF	TGTGCCAGCAGCTTAGGGGCCTCCTATGGCTACACCTTC
TRBJ1-2	.	.	TRBV24-1	CATSDLQDPRCPYRYGYTF	TGTGCCACCAGTGATTTGCAGGATCCCAGGTGCCCTTACCGCTATGGCTACACCTTC
TRBJ2-3	.	TRBD2	TRBV7-3	CASSLNSGAGGATDTQYF	TGTGCCAGCAGCTTAAATAGCGGGGCAGGAGGGGCCACAGATACGCAGTATTTT
TRBJ1-6	once	.	TRBV30	CAGRGPKTDSPLHF	TGTGCGGGGAGAGGACCCAAAACTGATTCACCCCTCCACTTT
TRBJ2-5	.	TRBD2	TRBV18	CASSRGRAETQYF	TGTGCCAGCTCGCGCGGGAGAGCGGAGACCCAGTACTTC
TRBJ1-4	once	.	TRBV7-9	CASTPEGRGGAEKLFF	TGTGCCAGCACTCCAGAAGGAAGAGGGGGAGCTGAAAAACTGTTTTTT
TRBJ2-7	.	.	TRBV20-1	CSASAHYEQYF	TGCAGTGCTAGCGCGCACTACGAGCAGTACTTC
TRBJ2-7	.	TRBD1	TRBV6-5	CASSYQGATSEQYF	TGTGCCAGCAGTTACCAGGGGGCGACGTCCGAGCAGTACTTC
TRBJ2-4	once	.	TRBV19	CASSQTGTSTLAKNIQYF	TGTGCCAGTAGTCAAACAGGGACGTCCACTCTAGCCAAAAACATTCAGTACTTC
TRBJ1-2	.	.	TRBV19	CASSIDRRGYYDGYTF	TGTGCCAGTAGTATAGATCGGAGGGGATATTACGATGGCTACACCTTC
TRBJ2-2	once	.	TRBV7-9	CASSLASDSYTNTGELFF	TGTGCCAGCAGCTTAGCGTCGGACAGTTATACGAACACCGGGGAGCTGTTTTTT
TRBJ1-2	.	.	TRBV11-2	CASTLNTGRIGYGYTF	TGTGCCAGCACCCTAAACACAGGGAGAATCGGCTATGGCTACACCTTC
TRBJ1-2	.	.	TRBV25-1	CASSESQGIDYGYTF	TGTGCCAGCAGTGAATCCCAGGGAATTGACTATGGCTACACCTTC
TRBJ1-2	.	TRBD1	TRBV29-1	CSVGGQSKAGGYTF	TGCAGCGTCGGGGGACAGTCTAAAGCAGGCGGCTACACCTTC
TRBJ2-2	.	.	TRBV5-4	CASSIPGTQNTGELFF	TGTGCCAGCAGCATACCCGGGACACAAAACACCGGGGAGCTGTTTTTT
TRBJ2-7	.	TRBD2	TRBV28	CATRLLAGIYEQYF	TGTGCCACCCGACTACTAGCGGGAATTTACGAGCAGTACTTC
TRBJ2-5	.	TRBD2	TRBV7-2	CASSPRGSGGPKTQYF	TGTGCCAGCAGCCCCCGGGGTTCGGGGGGTCCGAAGACCCAGTACTTC
TRBJ2-7	.	.	TRBV14	CASSQDLQASYEQYF	TGTGCCAGCAGCCAAGATCTCCAGGCGTCCTACGAGCAGTACTTC
TRBJ1-1	many	.	TRBV7-9	CASSLVGNTEAFF	TGTGCCAGCAGCTTAGTCGGGAACACTGAAGCTTTCTTT
TRBJ1-2	.	TRBD1	TRBV18	CASSPAPGQGNGYTF	TGTGCCAGCTCACCTGCACCGGGACAGGGTAATGGCTACACCTTC
TRBJ2-7	.	TRBD2	TRBV3-1/TRBV3-2	CASSSRTGTSGSSYEQYF	TGTGCCAGCAGCTCCCGGACCGGGACTAGCGGGAGCTCCTACGAGCAGTACTTC
TRBJ1-2	.	TRBD1	TRBV6-5	CASSWTGWYGYTF	TGTGCCAGCAGTTGGACAGGCTGGTATGGCTACACCTTC
TRBJ1-5	many	.	TRBV27	CASSDRAPNQPQHF	TGTGCCAGCAGCGACAGAGCCCCCAATCAGCCCCAGCATTTT
TRBJ2-7	.	.	TRBV5-6	CASSFSGYEQYF	TGTGCCAGCAGCTTCTCAGGGTACGAGCAGTACTTC
TRBJ2-5	once	.	TRBV7-3	CASSLTSTAVGGQRGTQYF	TGTGCCAGCAGCTTAACGTCCACCGCGGTGGGGGGCCAGCGGGGAACCCAGTACTTC
TRBJ1-6	once	.	TRBV5-1	CASSDPTAVSPLHF	TGCGCCAGCAGCGACCCTACTGCGGTTTCACCCCTCCACTTT
TRBJ2-2	.	.	TRBV4-3	CASSQERSHGELFF	TGCGCCAGCAGCCAAGAAAGGAGCCACGGGGAGCTGTTTTTT
TRBJ2-6	.	.	TRBV7-9	CASSLGVAGANVLTF	TGTGCCAGCAGCTTAGGAGTGGCTGGGGCCAACGTCCTGACTTTC
TRBJ1-5	.	.	TRBV6-2/TRBV6-3	CASSYSHQSGIRQPQHF	TGTGCCAGCAGTTACAGCCACCAAAGCGGGATACGTCAGCCCCAGCATTTT
TRBJ1-6	.	TRBD1	TRBV15	CATSKLGQGLGSPLHF	TGTGCCACCAGCAAATTAGGACAGGGTTTGGGTTCACCCCTCCACTTT
TRBJ1-2	.	.	TRBV3-1/TRBV3-2	CASSSTLGTPYTF	TGTGCCAGCAGCTCTACACTGGGGACTCCATACACCTTC
TRBJ2-3	.	.	TRBV5-1	CASSLREPRRYVPSTDTQYF	TGCGCCAGCAGCTTGAGGGAGCCGCGGCGTTACGTCCCTAGCACAGATACGCAGTATTTT
TRBJ2-2	few	.	TRBV2	CASSPRDTGELFF	TGTGCCAGCAGTCCTCGGGACACCGGGGAGCTGTTTTTT
TRBJ2-5	.	TRBD2	TRBV30	CACPMGREGRGETQYF	TGTGCCTGCCCCATGGGGCGGGAGGGCCGAGGAGAGACCCAGTACTTC